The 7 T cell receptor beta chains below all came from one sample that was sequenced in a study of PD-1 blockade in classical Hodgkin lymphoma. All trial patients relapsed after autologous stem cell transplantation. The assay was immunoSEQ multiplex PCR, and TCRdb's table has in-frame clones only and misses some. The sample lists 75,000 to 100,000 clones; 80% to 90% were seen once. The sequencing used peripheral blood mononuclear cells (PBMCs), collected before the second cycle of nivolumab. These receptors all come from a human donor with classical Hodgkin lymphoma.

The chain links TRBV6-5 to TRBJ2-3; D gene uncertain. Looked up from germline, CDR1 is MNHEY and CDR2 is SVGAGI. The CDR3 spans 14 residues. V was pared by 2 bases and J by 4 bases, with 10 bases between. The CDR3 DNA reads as TGTGCCAGCAGTTACACTAACCAGGCAGATACGCAGTATTTT. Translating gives CASSYTNQADTQYF.

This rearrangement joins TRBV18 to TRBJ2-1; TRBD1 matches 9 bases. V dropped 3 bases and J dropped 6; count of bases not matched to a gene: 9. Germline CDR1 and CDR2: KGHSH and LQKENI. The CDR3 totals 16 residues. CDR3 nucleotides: TGTGCCAGCTCACCGAATTCCGGGACAGGGCCCAATGAGCAGTTCTTC. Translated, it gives CASSPNSGTGPNEQFF.

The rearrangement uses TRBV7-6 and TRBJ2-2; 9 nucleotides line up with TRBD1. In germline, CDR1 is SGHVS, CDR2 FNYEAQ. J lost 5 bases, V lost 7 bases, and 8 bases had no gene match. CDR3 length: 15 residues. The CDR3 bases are TGTGCCAGCAACCTAGCCGGACAGGGGACCGGGGAGCTGTTTTTT. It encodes CASNLAGQGTGELFF.

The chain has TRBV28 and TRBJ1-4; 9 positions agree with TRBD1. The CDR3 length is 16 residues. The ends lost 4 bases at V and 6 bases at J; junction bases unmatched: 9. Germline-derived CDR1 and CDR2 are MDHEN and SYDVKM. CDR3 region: CASSSAGTGLHEKLFF. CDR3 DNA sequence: TGTGCCAGCAGTTCGGCCGGGACAGGGTTACATGAAAAACTGTTTTTT.

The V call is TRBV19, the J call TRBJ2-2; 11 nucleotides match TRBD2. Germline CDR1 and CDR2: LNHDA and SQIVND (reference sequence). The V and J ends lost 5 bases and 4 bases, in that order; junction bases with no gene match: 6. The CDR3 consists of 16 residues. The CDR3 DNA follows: TGTGCCAGTAGTCCTAATAGCGGGAGGGGCACCGGGGAGCTGTTTTTT. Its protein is CASSPNSGRGTGELFF.

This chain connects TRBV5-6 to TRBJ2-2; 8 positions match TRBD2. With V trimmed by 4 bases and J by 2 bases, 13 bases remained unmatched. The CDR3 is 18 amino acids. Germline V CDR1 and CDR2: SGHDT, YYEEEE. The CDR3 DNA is TGTGCCAGCAGCCCGGGTCGAGCGGGAGTGGGAAACACCGGGGAGCTGTTTTTT. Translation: CASSPGRAGVGNTGELFF.

For the CDR3, the DNA is TGTGCCAGCAGCTTAGACAGACAGAACACTGAAGCTTTCTTT. Translating gives CASSLDRQNTEAFF. The chain employs TRBV5-4 and TRBJ1-1; perhaps TRBD1 as D (5 bases). The germline V gene encodes CDR1 SGHNT and CDR2 YYREEE (reference sequence). The CDR3 spans 14 residues. Trimming shortened V by 2 bases and J by 1 base, and 9 bases separated the two germline ends. Filled out from reference TRBV5-4 and TRBJ1-1, the complete variable domain reads ETGVTQSPTHLIKTRGQQVTLRCSSQSGHNTVSWYQQALGQGPQFIFQYYREEENGRGNFPPRFSGLQFPNYSSELNVNALELDDSALYLCASSLDRQNTEAFFGQGTRLTVV.